This entry concerns a single T cell receptor beta chain. This entry is derived from a study of blood T cell repertoires in COVID-19. Whole-study context: COVID-19 samples, acute and convalescent, were from the United States, Italy and Spain. The cDNA or gDNA used as material had been derived from T cells, B-cell-depleted T cells, or PBMCs.

Per the original data handling: Reference gene primer amplification in the assay estimated nucleated cell counts. The data were produced by immunoSEQ multiplex PCR, yet TCRdb's version contains in-frame clones alone and is incomplete. Clone size and the V and J calls come from that table; the DNA yielded D and trimming. The table lists under 100,000 clones, about 90% of them singletons. The sample consisted of peripheral blood. The receptor was derived from a man aged 50 or older with active COVID-19.

This CDR3 is CASSSGQRYNEQFF. CDR3 DNA sequence: TGTGCCAGCAGTTCGGGACAGAGATACAATGAGCAGTTCTTC. The chain carries TRBV28 and TRBJ2-1; 7 bases fit TRBD1. With V trimmed by 4 bases and J by 4 bases, 4 bases remained unmatched. The length of the CDR3 is 14 residues. The germline CDR1 and CDR2 sequences are MDHEN and SYDVKM.